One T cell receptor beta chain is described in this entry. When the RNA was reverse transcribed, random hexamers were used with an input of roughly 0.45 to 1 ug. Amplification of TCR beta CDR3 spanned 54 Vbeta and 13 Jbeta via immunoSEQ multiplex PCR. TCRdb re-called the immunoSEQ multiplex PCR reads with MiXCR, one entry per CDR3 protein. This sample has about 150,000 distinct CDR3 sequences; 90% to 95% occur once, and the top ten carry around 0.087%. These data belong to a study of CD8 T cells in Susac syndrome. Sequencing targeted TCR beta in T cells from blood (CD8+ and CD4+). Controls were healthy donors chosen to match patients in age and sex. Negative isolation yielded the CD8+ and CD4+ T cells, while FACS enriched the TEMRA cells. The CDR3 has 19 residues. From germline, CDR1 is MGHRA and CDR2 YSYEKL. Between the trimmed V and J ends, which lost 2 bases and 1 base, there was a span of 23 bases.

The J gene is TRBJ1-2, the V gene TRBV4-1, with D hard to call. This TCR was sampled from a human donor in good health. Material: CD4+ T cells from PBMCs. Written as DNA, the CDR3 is TGCGCCAGCAGCCAACCCTACCGTGGGGTGAAGGAGGATAACTATGGCTACACCTTC. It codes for CASSQPYRGVKEDNYGYTF.